This T cell receptor (beta chain) is from a study of cytomegalovirus exposure and HLA in healthy donors. The PCR had 60 Vbeta and 13 Jbeta primers. Clones were read by immunoSEQ multiplex PCR, and TCRdb kept only the in-frame ones, dropping some. Of around 200,000 clones in the sample, 65% to 90% were seen once. CDR1 and CDR2 from the germline V gene are LNHDA and SQIVND (reference sequence). V dropped 1 base and J dropped 1 base, with 10 bases sitting between them. This CDR3 has 15 amino acids. Sequencing input: PBMCs. This clonotype was obtained from a girl between 2 and 10 years old in good health and CMV-seropositive. The chain employs TRBV19 and TRBJ1-1; no clear D gene. The DNA for the CDR3 is TGTGCCAGTAGTATAGGTGGCCGTACGAACACTGAAGCTTTCTTT. It encodes CASSIGGRTNTEAFF.